Each of the 8 T cell receptor beta chains below was sequenced from the same sample in a study of human T cells and chemical hapten exposure. Time point denoted: patch test 1, 2 weeks after DPC sensitization. Noted treatment: therapeutic diphenylcyclopropenone sensitization with weekly scalp DPC. TCRdb re-called the RACE reads through MiXCR, storing one row per CDR3 protein. The sample holds 300,000 to 450,000 distinct CDR3 sequences; around 5% are singletons and the top ten take approximately 2.3%. Sample: whole blood, taken in connection with sensitization to the hapten diphenylcyclopropenone (DPC). The receptors derive from a woman in her 50s with alopecia areata. Some clones in this sample may be carry-over from other donors' samples.

This clonotype was found a few times. The chain has TRBV6-5 and TRBJ2-1; D is ambiguous. This CDR3 is 11 amino acids long. The V end lost 1 base, the J end lost 8 bases, and 3 bases lay between the germline ends. CDR1 and CDR2 (germline): MNHEY, SVGAGI. CDR3 in DNA: TGTGCCAGCAGTTACTTCGATGAGCAGTTCTTC. Translating it yields CASSYFDEQFF.

The rearrangement joins TRBV20-1 to TRBJ1-1; 8 bases line up with TRBD1. After removal of 6 bases from V and 7 bases from J, the junction contained 7 bases not matched to a gene. Germline CDR1 reads DFQATT; CDR2 reads SNEGSKA (reference sequence). The CDR3 is made up of 12 amino acids. CDR3 nucleotide sequence: TGCAGTGCCACTCGGACAGGGAATGAAGCTTTCTTT. This gives the protein CSATRTGNEAFF.

This clonotype was counted ten times or more. The chain joins TRBV7-9 to TRBJ2-3; unclear D gene. The ends were cut back, 2 bases at V and 0 bases at J, with 6 bases in the middle. The germline V gene encodes CDR1 SEHNR and CDR2 FQNEAQ (reference sequence). The CDR3 runs to 14 residues. The CDR3 DNA sequence: TGTGCCAGCAGCTTAAGCGACAGCACAGATACGCAGTATTTT. Its translation is CASSLSDSTDTQYF.

This clonotype has a count of ten or more. The chain recombines TRBV18 with TRBJ2-2; 7 positions agree with TRBD1. CDR3 length equals 15 residues. Germline V gene lookup returns CDR1 KGHSH and CDR2 LQKENI. With 0 bases clipped from V and 6 bases from J, the junction kept 4 bases outside the gene matches. The CDR3 DNA reads as TGTGCCAGCTCACCACCGGGACAGCATGCCGGGGAGCTGTTTTTT. Amino acids: CASSPPGQHAGELFF.

This chain joins TRBV4-2 and TRBJ2-3; weak D call: TRBD1 (5 bases). The ends were cut back, 6 bases at V and 5 bases at J, with 15 bases in the middle. Germline assignment: CDR1 LGHNA and CDR2 YNFKEQ. The CDR3 sequence is 14 residues long. The CDR3 region is CASRSQGSGDTQYF. Here the CDR3 DNA reads TGTGCCAGCAGATCCCAGGGTAGTGGAGATACGCAGTATTTT.

This clonotype was observed a handful of times. The chain couples TRBV12-3 or TRBV12-4 to TRBJ1-2; D unresolved. V was trimmed by 3 bases and J by 2 bases, leaving 7 bases between them. The CDR3 totals 13 residues. The DNA for the CDR3 is TGTGCCAGCAGTTTTGCCAGAAACTATGGCTACACCTTC. Amino acid sequence: CASSFARNYGYTF.

Many counts were recorded for this clonotype. This chain connects TRBV13 to TRBJ1-1; D possibly corresponds to TRBD1 (5 bases). The length of the CDR3 is 13 residues. Germline CDR1 is PRHDT and CDR2 is FYEKMQ (reference sequence). V was pared by 0 bases and J by 8 bases, with 10 bases between. The CDR3 here is CASSLGGTVEAFF. The CDR3 DNA reads as TGTGCCAGCAGCTTAGGCGGGACGGTGGAAGCTTTCTTT.

V and J are TRBV18 and TRBJ2-1; 9 bases agree with TRBD1. From germline, CDR1 is KGHSH and CDR2 LQKENI. The CDR3 is 15 residues long. Germline trimming cut 2 bases from V and 9 bases from J; bases unmatched to any gene: 8. The CDR3 reads CASSPLTGGRAEQFF. CDR3 DNA: TGTGCCAGCTCACCATTGACAGGGGGACGGGCTGAGCAGTTCTTC.